This T cell receptor beta chain is drawn from a study of T cells in Graves' hyperthyroidism and ophthalmopathy (dated by TCRdb to the late 2010s). Background for the entire study: Peripheral blood samples were taken at the time of initial diagnosis, prior to any treatment. To identify distinguishing TCR V-J signatures, a discovery cohort of about a hundred patients was used, comprising 40 to 45 with Graves' ophthalmopathy and 57 with stable Graves' hyperthyroidism. Prospective prediction of ophthalmopathy was tested in an independent validation cohort of some 20 hyperthyroidism patients and 15 to 17 patients who later progressed to ophthalmopathy. The approximately 100 discovery patients were divided at random into training and test sets in a 7:3 ratio. In about six Graves' hyperthyroidism patients, the study also compared T-cell repertoires from thyroid tissue with T-cell repertoires from blood. After sampling, hyperthyroidism patients received methimazole starting at 30 mg daily, and ophthalmopathy patients received high-dose intravenous methylprednisolone. According to the paper, TCR Vbeta CDR3 sequencing was carried out on about 140 peripheral blood samples, which came from about 45 ophthalmopathy, around 74 hyperthyroidism and approximately 17 progressor patients. Study-level results and caveats: Sample size was not statistically predetermined, and blinding of investigators to group allocation was not performed. In validation, the model predicted progression to ophthalmopathy a median of around six months before onset, with about 71% sensitivity and about 75% specificity. Most expanded thyroid clonotypes (frequency above 0.001) were also found in blood, which suggests that blood repertoires may mirror thyroid immune responses. A 13 V-J signature model separated ophthalmopathy from stable hyperthyroidism, with 87.88% sensitivity and 81% to 82% specificity in cross-validation and 80%/75% in testing.

V is cut by 5 bases and J by 8 bases, and the space between the germline ends is 12 bases. The germline V gene specifies MNHEY as CDR1 and SVGAGI as CDR2. From the cysteine up to the phenylalanine, the CDR3 has a length of 12 residues. The CDR3 DNA has 36 bases and is translated from base 1. This clonotype was observed many times. The antigen it binds to is not known. No base quality values were provided; no much bigger clone lies one nucleotide off. Stable Graves' hyperthyroidism was defined as the absence of progression to ophthalmopathy over 18 months of follow-up. Hyperthyroidism patients were newly diagnosed, had a disease duration of under 2 months, and were aged 18 to 65 years. Patients with uncontrolled infections, other autoimmune diseases, pregnancy or lactation were excluded. Diagnoses relied on clinical symptoms, serum thyroxine and TRAb, thyroid ultrasound and orbital computed tomography. Ficoll-Paque density gradient centrifugation was used to isolate PBMCs from about 9.4 ml of fresh peripheral blood. Total RNA was extracted using Trizol reagent, and RNA quality was assessed on an Agilent 2100 Bioanalyzer.

The TCR beta CDR3 regions were amplified from RNA transcripts. The first round of RT-PCR for the TCR CDR3 was performed with the HTBI primer set and the Qiagen OneStep RT-PCR kit. A second multiplex PCR round built the libraries, followed by size selection and purification. Sequencing of the libraries was done on an Illumina HiSeq2000 using paired-end 100 bp reads. On the authors' methods: SOAPnuke was used to process the raw data, throwing out any read that contained adapters or uncalled bases, had a mean Phred below 15, or lacked an exact constant-primer or identifier match. High-quality paired reads were merged using COPE v1.2.5, and each unique nucleotide sequence was defined as a clonotype. Clonotypes were aligned to IMGT TRBV, TRBD and TRBJ reference segments using MiTCR v1.1. Only V-J combinations with frequency above 0.0001, covering 99% to 99.2% of repertoires, were analysed. A TCS score was defined as the ratio between F50 (clonal expansion) and ExV (chaos), using BLOSUM62-based TCRdist between CDR3 peptides within each V-J. Welch's t-statistics and random forest reduced 450 to 600 V-J features to 13, which were used in a naive Bayes classifier (R e1071). Through fastp at Q25 and MiXCR, TCRdb rebuilt clones from the public reads, retaining in-frame beta chains. Here each entry gathers all rows of one CDR3 protein and keeps the most common genes and DNA. TCRdb's processing, not the study's, gives the V and J calls here. In this sample the table shows 94,000 or so distinct CDR3 sequences, approximately 56% of which occur a single time. 25% to 30% of the sample is taken by the ten largest.

This TCR was recovered from a woman aged 40 to 49 with Graves' hyperthyroidism. The sequence joins TRBV6-5 to TRBJ1-2, with the D gene not confidently named. What was sequenced was blood. CDR3 reads: CASSGSAGGYTF. Read as DNA, the sequence is TGTGCCAGCAGTGGGAGCGCGGGGGGCTACACCTTC.